These 17 T cell receptor beta chains originate from one sample sequenced in a study of beta chain features in type 1 diabetes. Study findings and constraints: In all four CD4+ subsets, TCRB CDR3 length was significantly, moderately reduced in type 1 diabetes.

TCRB transcripts that were expressed got sequenced, as all of the isolated RNA had been reverse transcribed. Some clones are missing from TCRdb's copy, which holds only in-frame ones; the method was immunoSEQ multiplex PCR. The profile shows fewer than 55,000 clones, under 50% of them singletons. Their antigens are not known. Sequenced material: Tregs from blood. These receptor sequences come from a man aged 25-45 years with type 1 diabetes.

The chain combines TRBV6-5 with TRBJ2-5; D ambiguous. V lost 2 bases, J lost 4 bases, and 8 bases lay in between. The germline V gene encodes CDR1 MNHEY and CDR2 SVGAGI. The CDR3 consists of 13 residues. CDR3 in amino acids: CASSYQELETQYF. CDR3 DNA: TGTGCCAGCAGTTACCAAGAGCTAGAGACCCAGTACTTC.

The V call is TRBV19, the J call TRBJ2-1, with 11 positions matching TRBD2. This CDR3 spans 16 amino acids. V trimming: 5 bases; J trimming: 2 bases; junction bases outside the gene matches: 5. The germline gives CDR1 LNHDA, CDR2 SQIVND (reference sequence). CDR3 protein: CASSLGTSGAYNEQFF. CDR3 nucleotide sequence: TGTGCCAGTAGTTTAGGGACTAGCGGAGCCTACAATGAGCAGTTCTTC.

This clone has a handful of counts. This sequence joins TRBV5-1 and TRBJ2-3; 11 positions agree with TRBD2. CDR3 size: 20 residues. V gave up 3 bases and J gave up 0 bases; unmatched junction bases: 15. CDR1 SGHRS and CDR2 YFSETQ come from the germline V gene. This CDR3 reads CASSSGWSSGRAGSTDTQYF. The DNA for the CDR3 is TGCGCCAGCAGCTCCGGGTGGAGTAGCGGGAGGGCCGGAAGCACAGATACGCAGTATTTT.

J is TRBJ2-6 and V is TRBV5-1, with TRBD1 matching over 10 bases. Looked up from germline, CDR1 is SGHRS and CDR2 is YFSETQ. The CDR3 consists of 19 residues. With V trimmed by 2 bases and J by 4 bases, 12 bases remained unmatched. CDR3 DNA sequence: TGCGCCAGCAGCTTTTTAGGGGACAGGGGATTTTCCGGGGCCAACGTCCTGACTTTC. Translating gives CASSFLGDRGFSGANVLTF.

The genes are TRBV11-1 and TRBJ2-2; 10 bases match TRBD2. V lost 7 bases and J lost 8; bases outside the gene matches: 10. The CDR3 covers 15 residues. Germline-derived CDR1 and CDR2 are SGHAT and FQDESV (reference sequence). The CDR3 region has the DNA TGTGCCAGCACCCCCGGGCTAGCGGGAGCAGGGGAGCTGTTTTTT. It is translated as CASTPGLAGAGELFF.

The chain combines TRBV28 with TRBJ2-7; TRBD2 matches 8 bases. The ends lost 7 bases at V and 0 bases at J; junction bases unmatched: 11. Germline CDR1 reads MDHEN; CDR2 reads SYDVKM. The CDR3 has 16 amino acids. The CDR3 nucleotides read TGTGCCAGCAACGGTGCGACTAGCGCCTCCTCCTACGAGCAGTACTTC. Protein product: CASNGATSASSYEQYF.

This sequence joins TRBV6-6 and TRBJ1-5, with D possibly matching TRBD1 (5 bases). CDR1 and CDR2 (germline): MNHNY, SVGAGI (reference sequence). The germline V and J ends were trimmed by 1 base and 0 bases, with 10 bases remaining between them. The CDR3 has 16 residues. CDR3 loop: CASSYYRGGSNQPQHF. The CDR3 DNA sequence: TGTGCCAGCAGTTACTACCGGGGGGGTAGCAATCAGCCCCAGCATTTT.

CDR3 in amino acids: CASSFLAGGLEQYF. The CDR3 DNA sequence: TGTGCCAGCAGCTTTTTAGCGGGAGGGCTCGAGCAGTACTTC. The chain joins TRBV7-2 to TRBJ2-7, with 11 bases matching TRBD2. The V and J ends lost 3 bases and 6 bases, in that order; junction bases with no gene match: 4. CDR3 length equals 14 residues. Germline V gene lookup returns CDR1 SGHTA and CDR2 FQGNSA.

The CDR3 sequence is CASRNIQGIYGYTF. DNA for the CDR3: TGTGCCAGCAGGAACATACAGGGGATCTATGGCTACACCTTC. This chain joins TRBV2 and TRBJ1-2, with 7 bases that match TRBD1. From germline, CDR1 is SNHLY and CDR2 FYNNEI. Losses at the gene ends were 6 bases for V and 4 bases for J; bases not matched to a gene: 8. The CDR3 is made up of 14 amino acids.

This chain uses TRBV6-1 with TRBJ2-1; 11 nucleotides match TRBD2. The length of the CDR3 is 15 residues. The germline V gene encodes CDR1 MNHNS and CDR2 SASEGT. With V trimmed by 7 bases and J by 9 bases, 11 bases remained unmatched. CDR3 residues: CASTQTSGIVGEQFF. Here the CDR3 DNA reads TGTGCCAGCACCCAGACTAGCGGGATTGTTGGTGAGCAGTTCTTC.

This clone was found a few times. The chain is built from TRBV18 and TRBJ2-3, with D hard to call. The CDR3 is made up of 14 amino acids. CDR1 KGHSH and CDR2 LQKENI come from the germline V gene. Trimming took 3 bases from V and 3 from J, leaving 10 bases between them. The CDR3 coding sequence is TGTGCCAGCTCACCGGCGGCCACGACAGATACGCAGTATTTT. Residues: CASSPAATTDTQYF.

This chain uses TRBV19 with TRBJ1-6; 8 bases are a match to TRBD1. The CDR3 extends over 16 amino acids. Unmatched junction bases numbered 14, after V lost 9 bases and J lost 7 bases. Germline V CDR1 and CDR2: LNHDA, SQIVND (reference sequence). In DNA form, the CDR3 reads TGTGCCAGCAATCAGGGGGCGCCGACCCTCAATTCACCCCTCCACTTT. Amino acids: CASNQGAPTLNSPLHF.

The chain recombines TRBV19 with TRBJ2-1, with TRBD2 identical over 8 bases. This CDR3 spans 16 amino acids. With V trimmed by 6 bases and J by 8 bases, 15 bases remained unmatched. Germline loops: CDR1 LNHDA, CDR2 SQIVND (reference sequence). CDR3 bases: TGTGCCAGTAGAAAGCGGGAGAAAACTGGGGAGGATGAGCAGTTCTTC. It translates to CASRKREKTGEDEQFF.

This clone was counted only a few times. The chain combines TRBV19 with TRBJ2-5; 10 bases map to TRBD1. In germline, CDR1 is LNHDA, CDR2 SQIVND (reference sequence). V was pared by 2 bases and J by 3 bases, with 3 bases of the junction left unmatched. The CDR3 consists of 15 residues. The CDR3, as DNA: TGTGCCAGTAGTATATTTGGGACAGGGGAAGAGACCCAGTACTTC. Residues: CASSIFGTGEETQYF.

This sequence joins TRBV7-8 and TRBJ1-6, with 8 bases identical to TRBD1. Looked up from germline, CDR1 is SGHVS and CDR2 is FQNEAQ. CDR3 size: 18 residues. The V segment lost 5 bases and the J segment 9 bases; nucleotides outside the gene matches: 18. CDR3 amino acids: CASSPTSHRQGNRSPLHF. DNA of the CDR3: TGTGCCAGCAGCCCCACATCCCACCGACAGGGGAATCGTTCACCCCTCCACTTT.

This rearrangement joins TRBV7-8 to TRBJ1-1, with 7 bases matching TRBD1. The CDR3 is 16 amino acids. J lost 6 bases, V lost 5 bases, and 15 bases had no gene match. Germline V CDR1 and CDR2: SGHVS, FQNEAQ. This CDR3 is CASSLRGNRGSAEAFF. The CDR3 DNA is TGTGCCAGCAGCCTCCGCGGGAACAGGGGAAGCGCTGAAGCTTTCTTT.

CDR3 loop: CASSVSQGNTEAFF. The CDR3 nucleotides read TGTGCCAGCAGTGTGTCTCAGGGGAACACTGAAGCTTTCTTT. The chain recombines TRBV6-4 with TRBJ1-1, with D possibly TRBD1 on 5 matching bases. The germline V gene encodes CDR1 MRHNA and CDR2 SNTAGT. The CDR3 has 14 amino acids. Trimming cost V 4 bases and J 1 base, with 10 bases left between them.